The entry below describes one T cell receptor beta chain. V lost 4 bases to trimming and J lost 4 bases; unmatched junction nucleotides: 4. CDR3 length equals 15 residues. CDR1 SGHTS and CDR2 YDEGEE come from the germline V gene. These data are taken from a study of blood T cell repertoires in COVID-19. Produced via immunoSEQ multiplex PCR; TCRdb's table is partial and in-frame only. The data hold about 63,000 clones, with about 82% observed a single time. The chain recombines TRBV5-8 with TRBJ2-2, with 10 bases lining up with TRBD1. The specimen was PBMCs or T cells enriched from blood (not recorded which). The receptor was isolated from a woman aged 40 to 50 with acute COVID-19. The CDR3 here is CASSMGQGITGELFF. For the CDR3, the DNA is TGTGCCAGCAGCATGGGACAGGGGATCACCGGGGAGCTGTTTTTT.